One and the same sample provided the 9 T cell receptor beta chains below, sequenced in a study of CD8 T cells in Susac syndrome. RNA was extracted with the RNeasy kit, and a quantity of about 0.45 to 1 ug was reverse transcribed using random hexamers. TCRdb redid the calling of the immunoSEQ multiplex PCR reads with MiXCR, one entry per CDR3 protein. The table lists more than 150,000 distinct CDR3 sequences, 90% to 95% of them singletons. The sample consisted of CD4+ T cells from PBMCs. The receptors originated from a human donor in good health.

The rearrangement links TRBV4-3 to TRBJ2-2, with 7 bases that match TRBD1. The CDR3 covers 15 residues. Germline lookup yields CDR1 LGHNA and CDR2 YSLEER. J was trimmed by 6 bases and V by 4 bases; bases with no gene match: 8. The CDR3 spells CASSPSGTVAGELFF. The CDR3 DNA follows: TGCGCCAGCAGCCCATCCGGGACAGTAGCCGGGGAGCTGTTTTTT.

The chain couples TRBV6-2 or TRBV6-3 to TRBJ2-2, with D perhaps matching TRBD2 (6 bases). The CDR3 loop spans 16 amino acids. Germline V gives CDR1 MNHEY, CDR2 SVGEGT. V lost 8 bases, J lost 0 bases, and 16 bases lay in between. The DNA of the CDR3 is TGTGCCAGCCGCCAACGGGGAGGAACGAACACCGGGGAGCTGTTTTTT. Translation: CASRQRGGTNTGELFF.

The J gene is TRBJ2-3, the V gene TRBV20-1; D call uncertain. CDR1 and CDR2 from the germline V gene are DFQATT and SNEGSKA (reference sequence). The CDR3 has 15 amino acids. V gave up 4 bases and J gave up 2 bases, with 16 bases separating them. CDR3 loop: CSANPDKSNTDTQYF. The CDR3 DNA follows: TGCAGTGCTAACCCTGACAAATCAAACACAGATACGCAGTATTTT.

The gene calls are TRBV4-3 and TRBJ2-7; the D is unclear. V lost 0 bases and J 2 bases, leaving 17 bases between the germline ends. Germline assignment: CDR1 LGHNA and CDR2 YSLEER. The CDR3 spans 17 residues. The CDR3 bases are TGCGCCAGCAGCCAAGAAGAAGTCGGCTTGTACACCTACGAGCAGTACTTC. Amino acids: CASSQEEVGLYTYEQYF.

V usage is TRBV20-1 and J usage is TRBJ2-7; D is unclear. The CDR3 totals 13 residues. V was pared by 0 bases and J by 0 bases, with 6 bases between. Per the germline V gene, CDR1 is DFQATT and CDR2 is SNEGSKA (reference sequence). CDR3 DNA: TGCAGTGCTAGAGATAATTACTCCTACGAGCAGTACTTC. Translation gives CSARDNYSYEQYF.

The V call is TRBV6-2 or TRBV6-3, the J call TRBJ2-7; D gene unclear. Between the trimmed V and J ends, which lost 0 bases and 9 bases, there was a span of 9 bases. The CDR3 sequence is 12 residues long. Germline V gene sequence: CDR1 MNHEY, CDR2 SVGEGT. This CDR3 reads CASSYSSHGQYF. In DNA form, the CDR3 reads TGTGCCAGCAGTTACTCGAGTCACGGGCAGTACTTC.

The rearrangement joins TRBV28 to TRBJ2-3, with 9 bases identical to TRBD2. CDR1 MDHEN and CDR2 SYDVKM come from the germline V gene. V trimming: 3 bases; J trimming: 6 bases; junction bases outside the gene matches: 10. CDR3 size: 16 residues. CDR3 bases: TGTGCCAGCAGTTTGTTCTTAGCGGGGGCCTCGGATACGCAGTATTTT. Translation: CASSLFLAGASDTQYF.

The chain carries TRBV7-9 and TRBJ1-2; the match to TRBD1 covers 8 bases. Germline assignment: CDR1 SEHNR and CDR2 FQNEAQ (reference sequence). CDR3 length equals 15 residues. V lost 0 bases, J lost 8 bases, and 8 bases stayed unmatched. CDR3 DNA sequence: TGTGCCAGCAGCTTAGCTGACAGGGGTCGGCGGGGCTACACCTTC. It is translated as CASSLADRGRRGYTF.

V usage is TRBV28 and J usage is TRBJ2-3, with 12 bases aligning to TRBD2. Germline values: CDR1 MDHEN, CDR2 SYDVKM. There are 13 residues in the CDR3. V gave up 9 bases and J gave up 3 bases; unmatched junction bases: 1. The CDR3 reads CASLAGGTDTQYF. CDR3 in DNA: TGTGCCAGTCTAGCGGGGGGGACAGATACGCAGTATTTT.